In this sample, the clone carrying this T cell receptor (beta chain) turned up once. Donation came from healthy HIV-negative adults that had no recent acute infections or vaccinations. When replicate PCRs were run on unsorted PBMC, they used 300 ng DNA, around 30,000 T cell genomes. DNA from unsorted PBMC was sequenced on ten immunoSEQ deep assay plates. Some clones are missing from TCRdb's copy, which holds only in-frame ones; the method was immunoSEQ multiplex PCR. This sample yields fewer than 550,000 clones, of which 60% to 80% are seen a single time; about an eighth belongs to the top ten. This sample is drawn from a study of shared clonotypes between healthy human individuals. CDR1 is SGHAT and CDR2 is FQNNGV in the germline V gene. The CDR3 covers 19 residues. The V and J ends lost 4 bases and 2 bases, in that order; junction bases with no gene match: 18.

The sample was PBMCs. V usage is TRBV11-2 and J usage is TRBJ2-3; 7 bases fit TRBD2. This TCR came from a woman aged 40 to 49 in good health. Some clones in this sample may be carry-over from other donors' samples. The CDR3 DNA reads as TGTGCCAGCAGCTCCCAAGGCGGGAGAATCGTGGGGAACACAGATACGCAGTATTTT. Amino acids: CASSSQGGRIVGNTDTQYF.